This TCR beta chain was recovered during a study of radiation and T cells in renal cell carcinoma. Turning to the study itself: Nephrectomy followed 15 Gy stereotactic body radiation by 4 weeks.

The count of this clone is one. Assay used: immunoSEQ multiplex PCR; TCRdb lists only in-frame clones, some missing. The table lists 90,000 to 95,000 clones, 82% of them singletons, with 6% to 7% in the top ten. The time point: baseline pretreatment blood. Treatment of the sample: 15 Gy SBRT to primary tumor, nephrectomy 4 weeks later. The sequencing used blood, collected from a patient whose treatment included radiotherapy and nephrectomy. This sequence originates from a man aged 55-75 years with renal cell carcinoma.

The chain's CDR3 is CASSIGQVQYF. The CDR3 DNA reads as TGTGCCAGCAGTATCGGACAGGTGCAGTACTTC. The chain uses TRBV28 and TRBJ2-7, with 7 bases that match TRBD1. V trimming: 5 bases; J trimming: 9 bases; junction bases outside the gene matches: 4. There are 11 residues in the CDR3. Germline loops: CDR1 MDHEN, CDR2 SYDVKM.